Listed below are T cell receptor beta chains from one sample, sequenced in a study of tumor-infiltrating lymphocytes in localized non-small cell lung cancer. Assay used: immunoSEQ multiplex PCR; TCRdb lists only in-frame clones, some missing. The data contain about 23,000 clones, around two thirds of them singletons. The sample comprised lung tumor tissue. The source is a human donor with non-small cell lung cancer. Each CDR3 is given with its conserved first and last residue. The order of the fields is D gene, V gene, J gene, clone size, CDR3 DNA, CDR3 protein. The D gene is left open where the match is weak. Clone size is shown for a subset of rows, as once, few, many or a class of expanded clone.

>TRBD1|TRBV6-5|TRBJ1-6|NA
TGTGCCAGCAGTAGGACAGGGGGCTCGAATTCACCCCTCCACTTT
CASSRTGGSNSPLHF
>NA|TRBV18|TRBJ1-4|NA
TGTGCCAGCTCACTGGGCCGGGCAACTAATGAAAAACTGTTTTTT
CASSLGRATNEKLFF
>NA|TRBV7-9|TRBJ2-7|few
TGTGCCAGCAGCCAGCTATCGGAGATAGCCTACGAGCAGTACTTC
CASSQLSEIAYEQYF
>TRBD2|TRBV19|TRBJ2-1|NA
TGTGCCAGTAGTAGTGGGAGGGATTACAATGAGCAGTTCTTC
CASSSGRDYNEQFF
>TRBD1|TRBV25-1|TRBJ2-1|NA
TGTGCCAGCAAGACAGGGATTGAGCAGTTCTTC
CASKTGIEQFF
>NA|TRBV6-5|TRBJ2-2|NA
TGTGCCAGCAGTTTTCAGGGTAAAGGGGAGCTGTTTTTT
CASSFQGKGELFF
>NA|TRBV6-1|TRBJ1-4|NA
TGTGCCAGCAGTGTCTACTCGGGGTCTTATGATGAAAAACTGTTTTTT
CASSVYSGSYDEKLFF
>NA|TRBV7-2|TRBJ1-6|few
TGTGCCAGCAGCCGCGACCAGGGGATGTATTCACCCCTCCACTTT
CASSRDQGMYSPLHF
>TRBD2|TRBV11-2|TRBJ2-6|NA
TGTGCCAGCAGCTTTGACAAGGGCGGGGGACCTGGGGCCAACGTCCTGACTTTC
CASSFDKGGGPGANVLTF
>TRBD1|TRBV5-1|TRBJ1-2|NA
TGCGCCAGCAGCTTGGGACAGGGTAGTAATGGCTACACCTTC
CASSLGQGSNGYTF
>NA|TRBV10-1|TRBJ1-1|NA
TGCGCCAGCAGTGAGTCGTTGAACACTGAAGCTTTCTTT
CASSESLNTEAFF
>NA|TRBV19|TRBJ1-1|few
TGTGCCAGTAGTACGACTGACAGATACGCTTTCTTT
CASSTTDRYAFF
>NA|TRBV7-9|TRBJ1-3|NA
TGTGCCAGCAGCTTAGACGTCGGGGCGGCGGGGCCTTTATATTTT
CASSLDVGAAGPLYF
>NA|TRBV19|TRBJ1-4|NA
TGTGCCAGTATGGATTGGGCAACTAATGAAAAACTGTTTTTT
CASMDWATNEKLFF
>TRBD2|TRBV7-2|TRBJ2-5|NA
TGTGCCAGCAGCCCTATCCGGGGGGATACGACCCAGTACTTC
CASSPIRGDTTQYF
>NA|TRBV9|TRBJ2-1|NA
TGTGCCAGCAGCGACCCCGCTGCAAACTCCTACAATGAGCAGTTCTTC
CASSDPAANSYNEQFF
>NA|TRBV9|TRBJ1-1|few
TGTGCCAGCAGCGTAGGTGGGGCCCGGAAGAACACTGAAGCTTTCTTT
CASSVGGARKNTEAFF
>NA|TRBV9|TRBJ2-1|NA
TGTGCCAGCAGCGCCAGCGGTATTTCCTACAATGAGCAGTTCTTC
CASSASGISYNEQFF
>TRBD2|TRBV5-1|TRBJ2-3|NA
TGCGCCAGCAGCTTGGTGGGGGGGAGAACAGATACGCAGTATTTT
CASSLVGGRTDTQYF
>NA|TRBV29-1|TRBJ1-5|NA
TGCAGCGTAGGGGTTAGCAATCAGCCCCAGCATTTT
CSVGVSNQPQHF
>TRBD2|TRBV29-1|TRBJ2-1|NA
TGCAGCGTCAGGAGGACTAGCGGGGGGGGGTACAATGAGCAGTTCTTC
CSVRRTSGGGYNEQFF
>NA|TRBV6-1|TRBJ1-4|NA
TGTGCCAGCAGCGGACAGTTTCCCACTAATGAAAAACTGTTTTTT
CASSGQFPTNEKLFF
>TRBD2|TRBV6-1|TRBJ2-7|NA
TGTGCCAGCAGTGAACTCTCTAGCGGCGAGCAGTACTTC
CASSELSSGEQYF
>NA|TRBV7-6|TRBJ1-1|NA
TGTGCCAGCAGCTTAGGGACGGGGATGAACACTGAAGCTTTCTTT
CASSLGTGMNTEAFF
>NA|TRBV23-1|TRBJ2-3|NA
TGCGCCAGCAGGGCAGATACGCAGTATTTT
CASRADTQYF
>NA|TRBV18|TRBJ1-1|NA
TGTGCCAGCTCGCCGGGACGAGGGGATAACACTGAAGCTTTCTTT
CASSPGRGDNTEAFF
>TRBD1|TRBV5-4|TRBJ2-1|NA
TGTGCCAGCAGCGCACCACCGACAGGGGTGGGGGAGCAGTTCTTC
CASSAPPTGVGEQFF
>NA|TRBV30|TRBJ1-1|once
TGTGCCTGGGGAGGGAGGGCTGAAGCTTTCTTT
CAWGGRAEAFF
>NA|TRBV6-1|TRBJ1-5|NA
TGTGCCAGCGACCCCAAAAATGCCCTAAATCAGCCCCAGCATTTT
CASDPKNALNQPQHF
>NA|TRBV25-1|TRBJ2-7|NA
TGTGCCAGCAGTGAATATGAGGGCTCCTACGAGCAGTACTTC
CASSEYEGSYEQYF
>NA|TRBV4-1|TRBJ1-3|NA
TGCGCCAGCAGCCCCTCGACCTTGAACACCATATATTTT
CASSPSTLNTIYF
>NA|TRBV30|TRBJ1-1|once
TGTGCCTGGAGCCAAGATAGGAACACTGAAGCTTTCTTT
CAWSQDRNTEAFF
>NA|TRBV10-3|TRBJ2-3|NA
TGTGCCATATCGAGGAGTGAGCGCACAGATACGCAGTATTTT
CAISRSERTDTQYF
>TRBD1|TRBV4-3|TRBJ2-7|NA
TGCGCCAGCAGCCAAGATCCCCCAATTCAACAGGGGAACCACTACGAGCAGTACTTC
CASSQDPPIQQGNHYEQYF
>NA|TRBV6-1|TRBJ1-2|NA
TGTGCCAGCAGTGAGAGGGGAGCTGGCTACACCTTC
CASSERGAGYTF
>NA|TRBV29-1|TRBJ2-7|NA
TGCAGCGTCGGTAGGGGGACTAACTACGAGCAGTACTTC
CSVGRGTNYEQYF
>NA|TRBV25-1|TRBJ1-4|few
TGTGCCAGCAGTGCTCCCCGAGGGCTTGCAACTAATGAAAAACTGTTTTTT
CASSAPRGLATNEKLFF